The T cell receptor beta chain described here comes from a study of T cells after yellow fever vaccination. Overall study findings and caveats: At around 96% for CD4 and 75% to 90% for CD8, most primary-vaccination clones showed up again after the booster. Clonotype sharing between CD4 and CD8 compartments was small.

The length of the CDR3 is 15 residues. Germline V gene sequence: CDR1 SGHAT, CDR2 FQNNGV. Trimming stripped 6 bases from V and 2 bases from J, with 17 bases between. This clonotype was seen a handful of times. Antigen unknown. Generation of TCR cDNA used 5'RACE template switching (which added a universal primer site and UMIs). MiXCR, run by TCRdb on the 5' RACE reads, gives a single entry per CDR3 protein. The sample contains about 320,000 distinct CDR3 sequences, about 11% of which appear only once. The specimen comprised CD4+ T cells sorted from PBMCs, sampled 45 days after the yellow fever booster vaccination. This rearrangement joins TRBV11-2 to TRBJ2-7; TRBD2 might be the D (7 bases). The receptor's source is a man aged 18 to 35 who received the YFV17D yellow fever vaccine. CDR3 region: CASSYHLGGPYEQYF. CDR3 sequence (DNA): TGTGCCAGCAGTTACCACCTCGGGGGGCCCTACGAGCAGTACTTC. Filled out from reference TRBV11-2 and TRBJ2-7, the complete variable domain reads EAGVAQSPRYKIIEKRQSVAFWCNPISGHATLYWYQQILGQGPKLLIQFQNNGVVDDSQLPKDRFSAERLKGVDSTLKIQPAKLEDSAVYLCASSYHLGGPYEQYFGPGTRLTVT.